Below, 23 T cell receptor beta chains from the same sample are listed, as sequenced in a study of blood T cell repertoires in COVID-19. Method: immunoSEQ multiplex PCR; TCRdb's copy keeps in-frame clones and lacks some. The data contain approximately 350,000 clones, more than 70% of them singletons. The sample was peripheral blood. The receptors come from a man in his forties or fifties with acute or convalescent COVID-19.

The V and J genes are TRBV2 and TRBJ2-2, with 11 bases that match TRBD2. Germline-derived CDR1 and CDR2 are SNHLY and FYNNEI. Losses at the gene ends were 8 bases for V and 0 bases for J; bases not matched to a gene: 2. The CDR3 runs 15 residues. The CDR3 bases are TGTGCCAGCGGACTAGCGGGTACGAACACCGGGGAGCTGTTTTTT. Translated, it gives CASGLAGTNTGELFF.

This chain joins TRBV14 and TRBJ1-4; 8 bases fit TRBD1. Germline CDR1 SGHDN, CDR2 FVKESK. The trim removed 5 bases at V and 8 bases at J, leaving 19 bases unmatched. This CDR3 has 18 amino acids. Here the CDR3 DNA reads TGTGCCAGCAGCTACTCGTTAGGACAGGGTTCCCATCGGGAAAAACTGTTTTTT. Protein sequence: CASSYSLGQGSHREKLFF. Drawing the rest from reference TRBV14 and TRBJ1-4, the complete variable domain is EAGVTQFPSHSVIEKGQTVTLRCDPISGHDNLYWYRRVMGKEIKFLLHFVKESKQDESGMPNNRFLAERTGGTYSTLKVQPAELEDSGVYFCASSYSLGQGSHREKLFFGSGTQLSVL.

The chain carries TRBV27 and TRBJ2-7; a weak D match, TRBD1 (5 bases). The V gene's germline CDR1 is MNHEY and CDR2 SMNVEV (reference sequence). Trimming shortened V by 6 bases and J by 1 base, and 16 bases separated the two germline ends. The CDR3 consists of 15 residues. CDR3 amino acids: CASSRTGQLSYEQYF. CDR3 coding DNA: TGTGCCAGCAGCAGAACAGGCCAGCTATCCTACGAGCAGTACTTC.

This chain joins TRBV27 and TRBJ2-3, with unresolved D. V lost 5 bases and J 1 base, leaving 16 bases between the germline ends. The CDR3 totals 16 residues. Per germline, CDR1 MNHEY and CDR2 SMNVEV (reference sequence). The CDR3 DNA is TGTGCCAGCAGTCTGCAGCGACTTTCAGGCACAGATACGCAGTATTTT. Protein product: CASSLQRLSGTDTQYF.

The chain combines TRBV28 with TRBJ1-2, with a weak D call TRBD1 (6 bases). CDR1 and CDR2 (germline): MDHEN, SYDVKM. Trimming stripped 9 bases from V and 3 bases from J, with 23 bases between. The CDR3 runs to 16 residues. CDR3 sequence: CASTNLTGPRDYGYTF. The CDR3 DNA sequence: TGTGCCAGTACTAACTTGACAGGACCAAGAGACTATGGCTACACCTTC.

This rearrangement joins TRBV19 to TRBJ2-3; TRBD1 agrees at 9 bases. The V segment lost 6 bases and the J segment 3 bases; nucleotides outside the gene matches: 1. Germline V CDR1 and CDR2: LNHDA, SQIVND (reference sequence). This CDR3 has 13 residues. CDR3 DNA sequence: TGTGCCAGTAGCGGACAGGGGACAGATACGCAGTATTTT. It is translated as CASSGQGTDTQYF.

V and J are TRBV9 and TRBJ2-3; 12 bases are a match to TRBD2. V shed 4 bases and J 4 bases; nucleotides not matched to a gene: 4. Germline V gene data show CDR1 as SGDLS and CDR2 as YYNGEE. The length of the CDR3 is 15 residues. In DNA form, the CDR3 reads TGTGCCAGCAGCTCGACTAGCGGGAGAGCAGATACGCAGTATTTT. Translation gives CASSSTSGRADTQYF.

The CDR3 bases are TGTGCCAGCGGGGGGACCACAGATACGCAGTATTTT. It codes for CASGGTTDTQYF. V and J are TRBV25-1 and TRBJ2-3, with D perhaps matching TRBD2 (6 bases). The germline V and J ends were trimmed by 8 bases and 2 bases, with 8 bases remaining between them. Germline values: CDR1 MGHDK, CDR2 SYGVNS. The length of the CDR3 is 12 residues.

The rearrangement uses TRBV5-1 and TRBJ2-7; 16 bases map to TRBD2. Germline assignment: CDR1 SGHRS and CDR2 YFSETQ. This CDR3 has 16 amino acids. V shed 2 bases and J 3 bases; nucleotides not matched to a gene: 2. CDR3 in amino acids: CASSFGTSGGDYEQYF. In DNA, the CDR3 is TGCGCCAGCAGCTTTGGGACTAGCGGGGGGGACTACGAGCAGTACTTC. The full variable domain, completed using reference TRBV5-1 and TRBJ2-7, is KAGVTQTPRYLIKTRGQQVTLSCSPISGHRSVSWYQQTPGQGLQFLFEYFSETQRNKGNFPGRFSGRQFSNSRSEMNVSTLELGDSALYLCASSFGTSGGDYEQYFGPGTRLTVT.

V gene TRBV10-3 combines with J gene TRBJ1-1, with 7 bases identical to TRBD1. The junction had 4 bases not matched to a gene; V was cut back by 6 bases and J by 3 bases. The CDR3 runs 13 residues. Germline V lookup: CDR1 ENHRY, CDR2 SYGVKD. In DNA form, the CDR3 reads TGTGCCATCAGCCAGGGGGTCGACACTGAAGCTTTCTTT. This translates into CAISQGVDTEAFF.

The chain employs TRBV12-3 or TRBV12-4 and TRBJ1-2; 8 bases agree with TRBD1. Losses at the gene ends were 6 bases for V and 6 bases for J; bases not matched to a gene: 6. The CDR3 contains 13 residues. DNA of the CDR3: TGTGCCAGCAGCCAACAGGGGGTGGATGGCTACACCTTC. This translates into CASSQQGVDGYTF.

This clone was seen a handful of times. V is TRBV4-3 and J is TRBJ1-2; weak D call: TRBD1 (6 bases). Trimming took 1 base from V and 8 from J, leaving 20 bases between them. This CDR3 is 16 amino acids long. Per the germline V gene, CDR1 is LGHNA and CDR2 is YSLEER. The CDR3 sequence: CASSQVESFRGWGYTF. The CDR3 nucleotides read TGCGCCAGCAGCCAAGTTGAGTCATTCAGGGGTTGGGGCTACACCTTC.

This chain joins TRBV5-4 and TRBJ2-7, with TRBD2 identical over 12 bases. This CDR3 is 15 amino acids long. V was pared by 0 bases and J by 2 bases, with 0 bases of the junction left unmatched. The germline V gene encodes CDR1 SGHNT and CDR2 YYREEE (reference sequence). CDR3 amino acids: CASSLASGRAYEQYF. The DNA of the CDR3 is TGTGCCAGCAGCTTGGCTAGCGGGAGGGCCTACGAGCAGTACTTC.

The rearrangement uses TRBV15 and TRBJ2-2; weak D call: TRBD2 (5 bases). The CDR3 is 17 amino acids. V was trimmed by 0 bases and J by 4 bases, leaving 15 bases between them. Germline V gene data show CDR1 as LNHNV and CDR2 as YYDKDF (reference sequence). Written as DNA, the CDR3 is TGTGCCACCAGCAGAGATTCGGACTTCCCCGGCACCGGGGAGCTGTTTTTT. Translated, it gives CATSRDSDFPGTGELFF.

This chain uses TRBV9 with TRBJ2-5; no clear D gene. V was clipped by 0 bases and J by 0 bases, with 6 bases between them. Germline V gene lookup returns CDR1 SGDLS and CDR2 YYNGEE. This CDR3 is 14 amino acids long. The CDR3 DNA is TGTGCCAGCAGCGTAGGTCCAAACCAAGAGACCCAGTACTTC. Its translation: CASSVGPNQETQYF.

The genes are TRBV5-6 and TRBJ2-5; no clear D. Trimming shortened V by 3 bases and J by 9 bases, and 9 bases separated the two germline ends. Germline V CDR1 and CDR2: SGHDT, YYEEEE. The CDR3 totals 11 residues. This chain's CDR3 is CASSSGVPQYF. The DNA of the CDR3 is TGTGCCAGCAGCTCCGGTGTCCCCCAGTACTTC.

V and J are TRBV5-1 and TRBJ2-1; 8 nucleotides agree with TRBD2. This CDR3 is 14 amino acids long. From germline, CDR1 is SGHRS and CDR2 YFSETQ. The junction had 8 bases not matched to a gene; V was cut back by 3 bases and J by 9 bases. CDR3 in DNA: TGCGCCAGCAGCTGGGGGACTAGTACTCCTGAGCAGTTCTTC. It codes for CASSWGTSTPEQFF.

This CDR3 is CSVENTQGVGGYTF. In nucleotides, the CDR3 is TGCAGCGTTGAGAACACACAGGGAGTGGGTGGCTACACCTTC. The gene calls are TRBV29-1 and TRBJ1-2, with D possibly TRBD1 on 6 matching bases. Germline V gene lookup returns CDR1 SQVTM and CDR2 ANQGSEA. V lost 3 bases, J lost 7 bases, and 18 bases lay in between. CDR3 length: 14 amino acids.

The rearrangement joins TRBV5-4 to TRBJ1-3, with a tentative D call TRBD1 (5 bases). The CDR3 spans 12 residues. V was pared by 0 bases and J by 9 bases, with 7 bases between. Germline assignment: CDR1 SGHNT and CDR2 YYREEE (reference sequence). CDR3 nucleotide sequence: TGTGCCAGCAGCTTGGACCAGGGCACCATATATTTT. Translation gives CASSLDQGTIYF.

V is TRBV19 and J is TRBJ1-1, with D possibly TRBD1 on 5 matching bases. The CDR3 extends over 15 amino acids. Trimming cost V 7 bases and J 7 bases, with 22 bases left between them. The germline V gene has CDR1 LNHDA and CDR2 SQIVND (reference sequence). The chain's CDR3 is CASTSIEAGHGEAFF. The CDR3 region has the DNA TGTGCCAGTACCTCTATAGAGGCAGGGCACGGTGAAGCTTTCTTT.

A note on this clone: The identical CDR3 is also encoded by other nucleotide sequences in the sample. The gene calls are TRBV3-1 (or the pseudogene TRBV3-2) and TRBJ2-5; 7 nucleotides match TRBD2. V was pared by 3 bases and J by 2 bases, with 0 bases of the junction left unmatched. CDR3 length: 13 residues. Germline V gene sequence: CDR1 LGHDT, CDR2 YNNKEL (reference sequence). The CDR3 DNA is TGTGCCAGCAGCCAGGGACTACAAGAGACCCAGTACTTC. Translation: CASSQGLQETQYF.

V usage is TRBV19 and J usage is TRBJ1-1; 11 positions agree with TRBD1. With 1 base clipped from V and 5 bases from J, the junction kept 6 bases outside the gene matches. The germline V gene has CDR1 LNHDA and CDR2 SQIVND (reference sequence). CDR3 length equals 16 residues. The CDR3 is CASSIGTGGVRTEAFF. CDR3 nucleotide sequence: TGTGCCAGTAGTATAGGGACAGGGGGCGTTCGGACTGAAGCTTTCTTT.

This chain connects TRBV21-1 to TRBJ2-3; TRBD2 is the table's D call and was not checked against the DNA. TRBV21-1 is a pseudogene segment. This CDR3 comprises 14 residues. CDR3 DNA sequence: TGTGCCAGCAGCAGGGCTAGCTCAATAGATACGCAGTATTTT. It is translated as CASSRASSIDTQYF.